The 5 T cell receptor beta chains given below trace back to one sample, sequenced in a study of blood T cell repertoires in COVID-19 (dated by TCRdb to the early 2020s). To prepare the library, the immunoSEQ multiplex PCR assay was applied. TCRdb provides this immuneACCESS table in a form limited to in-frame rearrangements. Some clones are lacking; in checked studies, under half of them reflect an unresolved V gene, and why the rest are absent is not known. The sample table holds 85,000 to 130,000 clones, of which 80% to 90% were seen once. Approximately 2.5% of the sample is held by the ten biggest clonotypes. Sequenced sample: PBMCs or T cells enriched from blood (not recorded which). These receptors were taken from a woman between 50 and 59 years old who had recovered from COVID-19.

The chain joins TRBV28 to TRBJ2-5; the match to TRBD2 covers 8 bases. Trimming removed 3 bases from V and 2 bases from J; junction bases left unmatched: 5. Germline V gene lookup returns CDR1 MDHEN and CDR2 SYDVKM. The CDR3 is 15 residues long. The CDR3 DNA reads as TGTGCCAGCAGTTTGATAGCGGGGAGTCAAGAGACCCAGTACTTC. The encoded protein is CASSLIAGSQETQYF.

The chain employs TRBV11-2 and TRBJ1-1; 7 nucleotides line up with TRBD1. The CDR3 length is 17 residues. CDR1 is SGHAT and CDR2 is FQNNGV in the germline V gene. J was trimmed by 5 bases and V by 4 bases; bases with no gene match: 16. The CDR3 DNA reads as TGTGCCAGCAGCTCAGGGGGTTGGGGAAAGATTGGGACTGAAGCTTTCTTT. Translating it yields CASSSGGWGKIGTEAFF.

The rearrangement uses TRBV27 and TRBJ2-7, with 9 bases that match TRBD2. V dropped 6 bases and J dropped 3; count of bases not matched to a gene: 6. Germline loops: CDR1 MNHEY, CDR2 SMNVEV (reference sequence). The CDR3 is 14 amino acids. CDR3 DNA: TGTGCCAGCAGAATAGCGGGAGTGGGCTACGAGCAGTACTTC. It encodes CASRIAGVGYEQYF.

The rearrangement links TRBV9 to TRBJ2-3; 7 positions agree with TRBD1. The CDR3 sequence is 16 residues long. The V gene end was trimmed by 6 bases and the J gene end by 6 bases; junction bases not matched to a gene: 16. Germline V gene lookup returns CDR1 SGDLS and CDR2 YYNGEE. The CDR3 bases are TGTGCCAGCACCCCCTTAGGACAGGCGGCTAGTGATACGCAGTATTTT. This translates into CASTPLGQAASDTQYF.

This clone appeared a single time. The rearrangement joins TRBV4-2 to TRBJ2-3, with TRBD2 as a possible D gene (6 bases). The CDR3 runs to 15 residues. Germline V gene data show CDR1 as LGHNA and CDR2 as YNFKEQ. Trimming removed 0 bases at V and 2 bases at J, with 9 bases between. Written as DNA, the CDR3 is TGTGCCAGCAGCCAAGATGGAGGGAACACAGATACGCAGTATTTT. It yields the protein CASSQDGGNTDTQYF.